This T cell receptor beta chain was captured by sequencing in a study of radiotherapy plus CTLA-4 blockade in lung cancer. Assay: immunoSEQ multiplex PCR; the TCRdb copy retains only in-frame clones and omits some. The sample holds 20,000 to 25,000 clones, 65% to 85% seen once. Trimming cost V 1 base and J 1 base, with 8 bases left between them. This CDR3 spans 14 amino acids. Looked up from germline, CDR1 is LGHNA and CDR2 is YNFKEQ. Material: peripheral blood, obtained from a patient treated with radiotherapy plus ipilimumab. The sequence derives from a human donor with non-small cell lung cancer who had stable disease on radiotherapy plus ipilimumab. The V call is TRBV4-2, the J call TRBJ2-7; possible D gene TRBD2, 5 bases. The CDR3 loop is CASSQAGKSYEQYF. The DNA for the CDR3 is TGTGCCAGCAGCCAAGCGGGGAAGTCCTACGAGCAGTACTTC.